The sequence of this T cell receptor beta chain was determined in a study of T cell repertoires in cytomegalovirus infection. The junction had 1 base not matched to a gene; V was cut back by 3 bases and J by 1 base. The CDR3 spans 16 residues. Germline values: CDR1 SGHTA, CDR2 FQGNSA. A word on this clonotype: The antigen is undetermined.

TCRdb analysed the reads with MiXCR anew, one entry per CDR3 protein. The sample includes about 480,000 distinct CDR3 sequences, about 33% of them seen just once. The sample in question was cultured PBMCs, obtained from culture after CMV antigen stimulation. The gene calls are TRBV7-2 and TRBJ2-2; 11 nucleotides agree with TRBD2. The TCR originated in a human donor in good health (CMV status not recorded). Some clones in this sample may be carry-over from other donors' samples. CDR3 nucleotide sequence: TGTGCCAGCAGCTTCCTAGCGGGAGGGAACACCGGGGAGCTGTTTTTT. As protein: CASSFLAGGNTGELFF.